This TCR beta chain was profiled in a study of T cell responses to AZD1222 COVID-19 vaccine. Study-wide results and limits: Among the donors, most were white British and more were female, and clonal diversity was possibly underestimated. Spike-specific TCR breadth and depth both grew after two AZD1222 doses. Vaccine-associated CD4 TCRs spanned spike, dominant at 160-218 and 743-854.

Remarks on this clone: Its antigen is undetermined.

The CDR3 contains 19 residues. Unmatched junction bases numbered 13, after V lost 5 bases and J lost 3 bases. Germline CDR1 is SGHAT and CDR2 is FQNNGV. Measured with immunoSEQ multiplex PCR; TCRdb has only the in-frame clones, and not every one. The sample holds about 150,000 clones; about nine tenths are singletons and the top ten take 2.5% to 4%. This clonotype was obtained from an adult in good health. The V gene is TRBV11-2, the J gene TRBJ2-2; 12 bases line up with TRBD1. This sample comprised peripheral blood, obtained on day 0 of AZD1222 vaccination. DNA for the CDR3: TGTGCCAGCAGCCAGAGGGACAGGGGGCGCCAAGGGGACACCGGGGAGCTGTTTTTT. It translates to CASSQRDRGRQGDTGELFF.